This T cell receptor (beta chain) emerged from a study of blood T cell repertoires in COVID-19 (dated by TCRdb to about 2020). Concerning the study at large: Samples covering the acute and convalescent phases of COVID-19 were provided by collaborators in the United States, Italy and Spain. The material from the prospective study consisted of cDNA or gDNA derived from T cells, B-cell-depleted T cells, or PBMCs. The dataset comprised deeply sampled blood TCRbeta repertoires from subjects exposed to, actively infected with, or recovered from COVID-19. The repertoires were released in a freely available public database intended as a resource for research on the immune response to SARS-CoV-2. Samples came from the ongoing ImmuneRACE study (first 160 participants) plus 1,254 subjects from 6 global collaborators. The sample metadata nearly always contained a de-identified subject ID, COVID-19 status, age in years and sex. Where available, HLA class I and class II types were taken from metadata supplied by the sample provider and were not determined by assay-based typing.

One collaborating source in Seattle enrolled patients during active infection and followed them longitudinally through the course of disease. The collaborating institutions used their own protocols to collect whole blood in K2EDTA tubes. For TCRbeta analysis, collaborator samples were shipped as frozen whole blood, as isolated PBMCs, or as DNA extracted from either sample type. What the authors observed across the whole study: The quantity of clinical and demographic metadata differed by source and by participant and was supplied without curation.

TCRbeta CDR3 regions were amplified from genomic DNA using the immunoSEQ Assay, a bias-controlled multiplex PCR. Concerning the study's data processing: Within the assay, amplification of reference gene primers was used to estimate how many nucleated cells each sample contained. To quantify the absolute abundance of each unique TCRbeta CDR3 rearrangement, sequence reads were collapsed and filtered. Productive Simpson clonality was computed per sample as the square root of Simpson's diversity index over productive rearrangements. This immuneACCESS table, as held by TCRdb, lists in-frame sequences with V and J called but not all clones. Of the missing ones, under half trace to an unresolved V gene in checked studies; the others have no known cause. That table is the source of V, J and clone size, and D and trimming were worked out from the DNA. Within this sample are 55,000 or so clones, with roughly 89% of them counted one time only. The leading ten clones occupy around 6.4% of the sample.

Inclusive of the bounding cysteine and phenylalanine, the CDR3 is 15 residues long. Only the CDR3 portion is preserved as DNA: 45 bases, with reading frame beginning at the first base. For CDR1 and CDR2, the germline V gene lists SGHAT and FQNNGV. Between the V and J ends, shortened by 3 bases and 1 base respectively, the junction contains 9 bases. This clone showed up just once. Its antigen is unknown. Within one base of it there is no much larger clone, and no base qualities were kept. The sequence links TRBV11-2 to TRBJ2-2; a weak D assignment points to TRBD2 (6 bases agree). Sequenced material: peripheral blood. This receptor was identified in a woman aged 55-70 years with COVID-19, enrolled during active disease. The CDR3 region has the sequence CASSFAGGNTGELFF. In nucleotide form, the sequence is TGTGCCAGCAGCTTCGCCGGGGGGAACACCGGGGAGCTGTTTTTT.